These T cell receptor beta chains were read from a single sample in a study of cytomegalovirus exposure and HLA in healthy donors. The repertoire was sequenced with immunoSEQ multiplex PCR; TCRdb's copy has only in-frame clones and lacks some. The repertoire consists of 130,000 or so clones, with just under 75% occurring once and the leading ten covering more than 6%. What was sequenced was PBMCs. The receptor source for this set is a man aged 35 to 55 in good health and CMV-seropositive. Both conserved end residues are part of each CDR3. The order of the fields is J gene, D gene, clone size, V gene, CDR3 protein, CDR3 DNA. The D gene is left open where the match is weak. Clone size appears in some rows only: once, few, many, or a class for an expanded clone.

J gene: TRBJ1-2
D gene: .
clone size: .
V gene: TRBV19
CDR3 protein: CASSARGGYGYTF
CDR3 DNA: TGTGCCAGTAGCGCCAGGGGTGGCTATGGCTACACCTTC

J gene: TRBJ2-5
D gene: .
clone size: .
V gene: TRBV5-6
CDR3 protein: CASSGEQGEVQETQYF
CDR3 DNA: TGTGCCAGCAGCGGGGAACAGGGCGAGGTCCAAGAGACCCAGTACTTC

J gene: TRBJ1-5
D gene: .
clone size: few
V gene: TRBV12-5
CDR3 protein: CASARTGGGRSNQPQHF
CDR3 DNA: TGTGCTAGTGCCCGAACGGGGGGCGGCCGTAGCAATCAGCCCCAGCATTTT

J gene: TRBJ2-7
D gene: .
clone size: .
V gene: TRBV6-1
CDR3 protein: CASRRPGYEQYF
CDR3 DNA: TGTGCCAGCAGACGTCCCGGGTACGAGCAGTACTTC

J gene: TRBJ1-4
D gene: TRBD1
clone size: .
V gene: TRBV9
CDR3 protein: CASSLGQGASNEKLFF
CDR3 DNA: TGTGCCAGCAGCCTAGGACAGGGGGCCTCTAATGAAAAACTGTTTTTT

J gene: TRBJ2-5
D gene: TRBD2
clone size: once
V gene: TRBV29-1
CDR3 protein: CSQREGPETQYF
CDR3 DNA: TGCTCCCAGCGGGAGGGCCCCGAGACCCAGTACTTC

J gene: TRBJ2-2
D gene: TRBD1
clone size: .
V gene: TRBV2
CDR3 protein: CASSEAGTGNTGELFF
CDR3 DNA: TGTGCCAGCAGTGAAGCCGGGACAGGGAACACCGGGGAGCTGTTTTTT

J gene: TRBJ2-7
D gene: .
clone size: .
V gene: TRBV7-2
CDR3 protein: CASRGLRVEQYF
CDR3 DNA: TGTGCCAGCCGGGGTTTGAGGGTCGAGCAGTACTTC

J gene: TRBJ2-7
D gene: .
clone size: .
V gene: TRBV7-6
CDR3 protein: CASSPGIMGPSYEQYF
CDR3 DNA: TGTGCCAGCAGCCCAGGGATTATGGGGCCATCCTACGAGCAGTACTTC

J gene: TRBJ1-4
D gene: TRBD1
clone size: once
V gene: TRBV11-2
CDR3 protein: CASSPDRGAEKLFF
CDR3 DNA: TGTGCCAGCAGTCCCGACAGGGGTGCTGAAAAACTGTTTTTT

J gene: TRBJ1-6
D gene: .
clone size: .
V gene: TRBV30
CDR3 protein: CAWSVGASYNSPLHF
CDR3 DNA: TGTGCCTGGAGTGTAGGGGCATCCTATAATTCACCCCTCCACTTT

J gene: TRBJ1-2
D gene: TRBD1
clone size: .
V gene: TRBV19
CDR3 protein: CASSSFQTGSGYGYTF
CDR3 DNA: TGTGCCAGTAGTTCATTTCAGACAGGGTCCGGCTATGGCTACACCTTC

J gene: TRBJ2-7
D gene: TRBD1
clone size: .
V gene: TRBV2
CDR3 protein: CASSRDRTYEQYF
CDR3 DNA: TGTGCCAGCAGTCGGGACAGGACTTACGAGCAGTACTTC

J gene: TRBJ1-2
D gene: .
clone size: .
V gene: TRBV7-2
CDR3 protein: CASSRPGLSGYTF
CDR3 DNA: TGTGCCAGCAGCCGACCGGGACTATCTGGCTACACCTTC

J gene: TRBJ1-1
D gene: .
clone size: few
V gene: TRBV14
CDR3 protein: CASSQDFGVRNTEAFF
CDR3 DNA: TGTGCCAGCAGCCAAGACTTCGGAGTAAGGAACACTGAAGCTTTCTTT

J gene: TRBJ2-5
D gene: .
clone size: .
V gene: TRBV27
CDR3 protein: CASSPGAGYQETQYF
CDR3 DNA: TGTGCCAGCAGTCCTGGGGCGGGGTACCAAGAGACCCAGTACTTC

J gene: TRBJ2-5
D gene: TRBD2
clone size: .
V gene: TRBV5-1
CDR3 protein: CASSRRLADIQETQYF
CDR3 DNA: TGCGCCAGCAGCCGCCGACTAGCGGACATACAAGAGACCCAGTACTTC

J gene: TRBJ2-1
D gene: .
clone size: .
V gene: TRBV18
CDR3 protein: CASSPTDYNEQFF
CDR3 DNA: TGTGCCAGCTCACCGACAGATTACAATGAGCAGTTCTTC

J gene: TRBJ2-3
D gene: .
clone size: .
V gene: TRBV2
CDR3 protein: CASGPRTEAQYF
CDR3 DNA: TGTGCCAGCGGACCCAGGACAGAAGCGCAGTATTTT

J gene: TRBJ2-5
D gene: TRBD1
clone size: .
V gene: TRBV6-6
CDR3 protein: CASRAQDRGRSETQYF
CDR3 DNA: TGTGCCAGCAGGGCCCAGGACAGGGGGCGATCGGAGACCCAGTACTTC

J gene: TRBJ2-1
D gene: TRBD2
clone size: .
V gene: TRBV5-4
CDR3 protein: CASSLGGLAGLNEQFF
CDR3 DNA: TGTGCCAGCAGCTTGGGCGGGCTAGCGGGACTCAATGAGCAGTTCTTC

J gene: TRBJ1-3
D gene: TRBD1
clone size: .
V gene: TRBV15
CDR3 protein: CATSRDRGNSGNTIYF
CDR3 DNA: TGTGCCACCAGCCGGGACAGGGGGAACTCTGGAAACACCATATATTTT

J gene: TRBJ2-7
D gene: TRBD1
clone size: once
V gene: TRBV5-3
CDR3 protein: CARSLLGGQGSSYEQYF
CDR3 DNA: TGTGCCAGAAGCTTGTTAGGGGGACAGGGGAGCTCCTACGAGCAGTACTTC

J gene: TRBJ2-3
D gene: .
clone size: few
V gene: TRBV7-2
CDR3 protein: CASSPHRADTQYF
CDR3 DNA: TGTGCCAGCAGCCCTCACAGGGCGGATACGCAGTATTTT

J gene: TRBJ2-1
D gene: .
clone size: .
V gene: TRBV5-4
CDR3 protein: CASSSSGSYNEQFF
CDR3 DNA: TGTGCCAGCAGCAGTAGCGGTTCCTACAATGAGCAGTTCTTC

J gene: TRBJ1-1
D gene: TRBD1
clone size: few
V gene: TRBV19
CDR3 protein: CASSSGQGRTEAFF
CDR3 DNA: TGTGCCAGTAGTAGTGGACAGGGTCGAACTGAAGCTTTCTTT

J gene: TRBJ1-6
D gene: TRBD1
clone size: .
V gene: TRBV27
CDR3 protein: CASSTWTGNSPLHF
CDR3 DNA: TGTGCCAGCAGTACCTGGACAGGGAATTCACCCCTCCACTTT

J gene: TRBJ1-5
D gene: .
clone size: .
V gene: TRBV27
CDR3 protein: CASRASPSNQPQHF
CDR3 DNA: TGTGCCAGCAGAGCATCCCCTAGCAATCAGCCCCAGCATTTT

J gene: TRBJ2-7
D gene: TRBD1
clone size: .
V gene: TRBV5-5
CDR3 protein: CASTRTGSYEQYF
CDR3 DNA: TGTGCCAGCACCCGGACAGGGTCCTACGAGCAGTACTTC

J gene: TRBJ1-1
D gene: .
clone size: .
V gene: TRBV27
CDR3 protein: CASSNDWNTEAFF
CDR3 DNA: TGTGCCAGCAGCAACGACTGGAACACTGAAGCTTTCTTT